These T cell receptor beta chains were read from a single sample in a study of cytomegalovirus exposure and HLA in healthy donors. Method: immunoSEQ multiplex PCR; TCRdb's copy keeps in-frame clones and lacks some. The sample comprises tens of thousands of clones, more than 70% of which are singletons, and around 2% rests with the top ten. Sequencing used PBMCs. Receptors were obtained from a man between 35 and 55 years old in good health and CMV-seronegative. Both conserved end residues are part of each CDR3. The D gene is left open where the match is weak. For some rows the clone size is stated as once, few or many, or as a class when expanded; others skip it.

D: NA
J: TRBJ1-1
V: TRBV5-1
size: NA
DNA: TGCGCCAGCAATTCGGAGGGGAACACTGAAGCTTTCTTT
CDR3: CASNSEGNTEAFF

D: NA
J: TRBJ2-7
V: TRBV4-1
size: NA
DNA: TGCGCCAGCAGCCAAGGTCTAGCAAATAACTACGAGCAGTACTTC
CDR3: CASSQGLANNYEQYF

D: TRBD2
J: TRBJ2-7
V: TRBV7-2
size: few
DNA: TGTGCCAGCAGCATCGCGAGGACTAGACGTACCTACGAGCAGTACTTC
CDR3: CASSIARTRRTYEQYF

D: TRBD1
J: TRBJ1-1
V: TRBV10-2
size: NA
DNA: TGCGCCAGCACGAACCGACAGGGATCGCACACTGAAGCTTTCTTT
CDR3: CASTNRQGSHTEAFF

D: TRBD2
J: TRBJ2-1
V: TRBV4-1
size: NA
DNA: TGCGCCAGCAAACACATTTTAGCGGGAGGCTACAATGAGCAGTTCTTC
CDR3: CASKHILAGGYNEQFF

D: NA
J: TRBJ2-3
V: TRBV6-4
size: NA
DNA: TGTGCCAGCAGCCACGGGGATCGGACAGATACGCAGTATTTT
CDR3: CASSHGDRTDTQYF

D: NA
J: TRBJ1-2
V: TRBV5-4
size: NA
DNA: TGTGCCAGCAGCTTACTCGGGGGCTACACCTTC
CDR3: CASSLLGGYTF

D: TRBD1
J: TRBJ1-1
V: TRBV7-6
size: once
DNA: TGTGCCAGCAGCTCTCGGGACAGGGGGATCACTGAAGCTTTCTTT
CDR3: CASSSRDRGITEAFF

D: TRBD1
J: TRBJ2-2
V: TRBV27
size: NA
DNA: TGTGCCAGCAGTCAGGCCGGACAGGCGGGGAACACCGGGGAGCTGTTTTTT
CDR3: CASSQAGQAGNTGELFF

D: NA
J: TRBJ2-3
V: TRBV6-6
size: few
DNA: TGTGCCAGCCTCGCCGGGGTCGCAGATACGCAGTATTTT
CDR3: CASLAGVADTQYF

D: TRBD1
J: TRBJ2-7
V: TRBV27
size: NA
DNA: TGTGCCAGCAGTTTAGGCCCCCCGACAGGGCGAAGCTCCTACGAGCAGTACTTC
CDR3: CASSLGPPTGRSSYEQYF

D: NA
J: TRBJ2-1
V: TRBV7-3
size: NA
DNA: TGTGCCAGCAGCCCTAGCCTGGCTTCTGAGCAGTTCTTC
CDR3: CASSPSLASEQFF

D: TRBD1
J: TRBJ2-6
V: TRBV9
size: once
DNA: TGTGCCAGCAGCCCGACGACAGGGGCTGGGGCCAACGTCCTGACTTTC
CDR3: CASSPTTGAGANVLTF

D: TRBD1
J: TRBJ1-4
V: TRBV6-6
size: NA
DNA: TGTGCCAGCAACAGGGGTCCTAATGAAAAACTGTTTTTT
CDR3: CASNRGPNEKLFF

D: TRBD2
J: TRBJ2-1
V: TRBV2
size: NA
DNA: TGTGCCAGCACCTGGACTAGCGGGGTAGATGAGCAGTTCTTC
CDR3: CASTWTSGVDEQFF

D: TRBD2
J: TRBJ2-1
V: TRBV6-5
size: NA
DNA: TGTGCCAGCAGAATACCGGGACTAGCGGGAGGTGAGCAGTTCTTC
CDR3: CASRIPGLAGGEQFF

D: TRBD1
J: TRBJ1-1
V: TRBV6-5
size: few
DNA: TGTGCCAGCAGTTATCAGGGGGCAGAGACTGAAGCTTTCTTT
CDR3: CASSYQGAETEAFF

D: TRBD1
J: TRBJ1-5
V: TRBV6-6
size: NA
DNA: TGTGCCAGCAGTTACCTCAACAGGGGCCATCAGCCCCAGCATTTT
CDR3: CASSYLNRGHQPQHF

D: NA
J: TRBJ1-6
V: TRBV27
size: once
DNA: TGTGCCAGCAGTCTCGGACAGCCCTATAATTCACCCCTCCACTTT
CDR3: CASSLGQPYNSPLHF

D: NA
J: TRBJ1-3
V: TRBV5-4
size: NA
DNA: TGTGCCAGCAGCTTGGATTCAGGGTCTGGAAACACCATATATTTT
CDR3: CASSLDSGSGNTIYF

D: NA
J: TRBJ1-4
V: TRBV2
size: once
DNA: TGTGCCAGCAGTCCGACAGGCGTCAGGAGAAAACTGTTTTTT
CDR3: CASSPTGVRRKLFF

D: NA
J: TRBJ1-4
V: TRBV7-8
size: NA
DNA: TGTGCCAGCAGCCGCGAAACGGTCGGGGGGGAAAAACTGTTTTTT
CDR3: CASSRETVGGEKLFF

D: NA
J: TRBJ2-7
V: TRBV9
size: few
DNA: TGTGCCAGCAGCCGACAAGATTCCTCCTACGAGCAGTACTTC
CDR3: CASSRQDSSYEQYF

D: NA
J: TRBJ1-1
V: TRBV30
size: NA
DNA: TGTGCCTGGAGTGTACTTTTCGAGAACACTGAAGCTTTCTTT
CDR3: CAWSVLFENTEAFF

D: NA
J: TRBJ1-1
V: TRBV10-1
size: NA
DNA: TGCGCCAGCAGTGAGTCGGGGGGGGATGAAGCTTTCTTT
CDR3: CASSESGGDEAFF

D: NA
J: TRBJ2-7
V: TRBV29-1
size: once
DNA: TGCAGCGTTGAAATACAGGAGCACTACGAGCAGTACTTC
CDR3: CSVEIQEHYEQYF

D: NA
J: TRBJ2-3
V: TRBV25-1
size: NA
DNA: TGTTCCTCTATTTTTTCTGGCACAGATACGCAGTATTTT
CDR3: CSSIFSGTDTQYF

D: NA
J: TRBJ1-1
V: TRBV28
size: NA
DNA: TGTGCCACCATGACACATATGAACACTGAAGCTTTCTTT
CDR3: CATMTHMNTEAFF

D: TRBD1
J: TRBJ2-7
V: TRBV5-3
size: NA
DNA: TGTGCCAGAAGTAATACAGGGGGCACGTACTTC
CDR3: CARSNTGGTYF

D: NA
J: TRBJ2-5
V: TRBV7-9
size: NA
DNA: TGTGCCAGCAGCTCCTTAACCGTCATAGCGGCTCAAGAGACCCAGTACTTC
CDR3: CASSSLTVIAAQETQYF

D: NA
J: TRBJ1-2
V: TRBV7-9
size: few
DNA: TGTGCCAGCAGCCGCGGGGGGGGGATAAATGGCTACACCTTC
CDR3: CASSRGGGINGYTF

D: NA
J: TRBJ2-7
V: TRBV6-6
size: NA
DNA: TGTGCCAGCAGTTACAGTAAGGGGGACTACGAGCAGTACTTC
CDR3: CASSYSKGDYEQYF

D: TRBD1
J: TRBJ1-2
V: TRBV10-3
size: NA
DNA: TGTGCCATCAGTGAATCGGGACAGTTCTATGGCTACACCTTC
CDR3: CAISESGQFYGYTF

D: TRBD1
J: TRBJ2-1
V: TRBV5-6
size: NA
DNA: TGTGCCAGCAGCTTTGACGGACAGGGCCCGTGGAGTGAGCAGTTCTTC
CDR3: CASSFDGQGPWSEQFF

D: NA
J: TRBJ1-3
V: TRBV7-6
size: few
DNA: TGTGCCAGCAGCTCCTTTGGACATCTTACCTCTGGAAACACCATATATTTT
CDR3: CASSSFGHLTSGNTIYF

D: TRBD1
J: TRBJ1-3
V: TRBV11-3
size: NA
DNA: TGTGCCAGCAGCCTCAGGACAGGGTTCTACTCTGGAAACACCATATATTTT
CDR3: CASSLRTGFYSGNTIYF

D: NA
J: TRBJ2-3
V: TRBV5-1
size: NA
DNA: TGCGCCAGCAGCTTGCAAGGGGGCCAAATCGGGGGAGATACGCAGTATTTT
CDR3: CASSLQGGQIGGDTQYF

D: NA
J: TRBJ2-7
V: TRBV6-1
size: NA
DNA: TGTGCCAGCAGAGAGACAGCTTACAGCTCCTACGAGCAGTACTTC
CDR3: CASRETAYSSYEQYF

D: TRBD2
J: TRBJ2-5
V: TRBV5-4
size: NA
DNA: TGTGCCAGCAGCCGTGGACTAGCGGGATACCAAGAGACCCAGTACTTC
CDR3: CASSRGLAGYQETQYF

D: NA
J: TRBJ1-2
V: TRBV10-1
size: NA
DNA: TGCGCCAGCAGCGCCACACCTAACTATGGCTACACCTTC
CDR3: CASSATPNYGYTF

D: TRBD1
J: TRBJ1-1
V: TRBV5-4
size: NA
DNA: TGTGCCAGCAGCACTCCGACAGGGGCGAACACTGAAGCTTTCTTT
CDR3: CASSTPTGANTEAFF

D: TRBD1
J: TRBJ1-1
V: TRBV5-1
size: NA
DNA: TGCGCCAGCAGCATCCGGGACAGGGATGGAGCTGAAGCTTTCTTT
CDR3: CASSIRDRDGAEAFF

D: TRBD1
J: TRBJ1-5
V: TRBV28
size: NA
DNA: TGTGCCAGCAGACACAGGGGGCTAAGCAATCAGCCCCAGCATTTT
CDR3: CASRHRGLSNQPQHF